Below are 19 T cell receptor beta chains sequenced from a single sample in a study of T-cell memory formation after mild COVID-19. In TCRdb, the 5' RACE reads were re-called with MiXCR into one record per CDR3 protein. The sample records about 470,000 distinct CDR3 sequences, 25% being singletons. Sequenced material: PBMCs or a T cell subset sorted from them (not recorded which). These receptors were collected from an adult woman who had mild COVID-19 (a few samples of this study predate the infection). Cell type and time point are not known.

This clonotype was recorded a few times. V is TRBV7-2 and J is TRBJ2-1; 15 bases agree with TRBD2. The V and J ends lost 3 bases and 2 bases, in that order; junction bases with no gene match: 2. The CDR3 has 17 residues. CDR1 SGHTA and CDR2 FQGNSA come from the germline V gene. CDR3 nucleotides: TGTGCCAGCAGCTTCGGACTAGCGGGGGGGGCCTACAATGAGCAGTTCTTC. It specifies CASSFGLAGGAYNEQFF.

This clonotype has only a few counts. The V call is TRBV4-1, the J call TRBJ2-7; tentatively, D is TRBD1 (5 bases). Trimming stripped 4 bases from V and 5 bases from J, with 15 bases between. Germline CDR1 MGHRA, CDR2 YSYEKL. CDR3 length: 14 amino acids. The CDR3 loop reads CASSPMPQADEQYF. CDR3 bases: TGCGCCAGCAGCCCCATGCCACAGGCGGACGAGCAGTACTTC.

This clonotype has a handful of counts. The rearrangement uses TRBV7-2 and TRBJ2-5, with 15 positions matching TRBD2. The CDR3 extends over 17 amino acids. V lost 5 bases to trimming and J lost 5 bases; unmatched junction nucleotides: 9. The V gene's germline CDR1 is SGHTA and CDR2 FQGNSA. CDR3 sequence: CASSPWTSGGAWETQYF. CDR3 in DNA: TGTGCCAGCAGCCCCTGGACTAGCGGGGGGGCTTGGGAGACCCAGTACTTC.

There are a few counts of this clonotype. This chain connects TRBV5-1 to TRBJ2-2; 8 bases agree with TRBD2. The germline gives CDR1 SGHRS, CDR2 YFSETQ. The CDR3 is 15 residues long. The V and J ends lost 6 bases and 5 bases, in that order; junction bases with no gene match: 9. The CDR3 here is CASTVAGGGTGELFF. The CDR3 nucleotides read TGCGCCAGCACGGTGGCGGGAGGAGGTACCGGGGAGCTGTTTTTT.

The CDR3 loop is CASSHRQEQETQYF. DNA for the CDR3: TGTGCCAGCAGCCACCGACAGGAGCAAGAGACCCAGTACTTC. The V call is TRBV6-6, the J call TRBJ2-5; D perhaps matches TRBD1 (6 bases). Germline V CDR1 and CDR2: MNHNY, SVGAGI (reference sequence). The V and J ends lost 6 bases and 2 bases respectively, with 13 bases between them. CDR3 size: 14 residues.

A few counts support this clonotype. The chain uses TRBV20-1 and TRBJ1-5; 7 bases match TRBD1. V dropped 0 bases and J dropped 2; count of bases not matched to a gene: 4. The CDR3 covers 15 residues. Germline V CDR1 and CDR2: DFQATT, SNEGSKA (reference sequence). The CDR3 here is CSARERQGGNQPQHF. CDR3 coding DNA: TGCAGTGCTAGAGAACGGCAGGGGGGCAATCAGCCCCAGCATTTT.

This clonotype was counted only a few times. This sequence joins TRBV6-5 and TRBJ2-5; either TRBD1 or TRBD2 may supply D (5 bases each). Germline lookup yields CDR1 MNHEY and CDR2 SVGAGI. V lost 5 bases to trimming and J lost 1 base, with 20 bases between them. The CDR3 loop spans 17 amino acids. This CDR3 reads CASSTPRVQRGQETQYF. CDR3 coding DNA: TGTGCCAGCAGTACCCCGAGGGTACAAAGGGGCCAAGAGACCCAGTACTTC.

The chain recombines TRBV7-9 with TRBJ2-1; D unclear. The length of the CDR3 is 11 residues. Per the germline V gene, CDR1 is SEHNR and CDR2 is FQNEAQ (reference sequence). Trimming stripped 7 bases from V and 4 bases from J, with 5 bases between. The CDR3 DNA sequence: TGTGCCAGCATGGTATACAATGAGCAGTTCTTC. It codes for CASMVYNEQFF.

This clonotype appeared a few times. The CDR3 here is CASSPVGRGGGATEAFF. CDR3 nucleotides: TGTGCCAGCAGTCCCGTGGGACGAGGAGGTGGTGCCACTGAAGCTTTCTTT. The chain employs TRBV12-3 or TRBV12-4 and TRBJ1-1; possibly TRBD1 for D (5 bases). Trimming left V 5 bases short and J 4 bases short, with 23 bases between. This CDR3 is built from 17 residues.

This chain connects TRBV29-1 to TRBJ2-7; D ambiguous. V lost 5 bases to trimming and J lost 3 bases, with 14 bases between them. Germline values: CDR1 SQVTM, CDR2 ANQGSEA. The CDR3 length is 13 residues. The CDR3 loop reads CSVFQVAYYEQYF. For the CDR3, the DNA is TGCAGCGTTTTCCAGGTGGCATACTACGAGCAGTACTTC.

This clonotype was counted a few times. This rearrangement joins TRBV7-9 to TRBJ2-3; D gene uncertain. The CDR3 spans 15 residues. Germline V gene data show CDR1 as SEHNR and CDR2 as FQNEAQ (reference sequence). The V end was cut by 1 base, the J end by 6 bases, with 14 bases between. The CDR3 spells CASSLGRPLADTQYF. The CDR3 DNA is TGTGCCAGCAGCTTAGGTCGTCCTCTCGCGGATACGCAGTATTTT.

The chain carries TRBV18 and TRBJ1-2; D is possibly TRBD1 (5 bases). The CDR3 contains 12 residues. Germline V gene lookup returns CDR1 KGHSH and CDR2 LQKENI. Trimming removed 4 bases at V and 9 bases at J, with 12 bases between. Written as DNA, the CDR3 is TGTGCCAGCTCACGGGGCGCAGGAAGCTACACCTTC. Protein: CASSRGAGSYTF.

This chain connects TRBV5-4 to TRBJ2-6; TRBD1 matches 10 bases. This CDR3 comprises 17 residues. The germline CDR1 and CDR2 sequences are SGHNT and YYREEE (reference sequence). V gave up 4 bases and J gave up 2 bases; unmatched junction bases: 6. The CDR3 is CASSPGQGFAGANVLTF. The CDR3 nucleotides are TGTGCCAGCAGCCCGGGACAGGGGTTTGCTGGGGCCAACGTCCTGACTTTC.

This clonotype was seen more than once but under ten times. The V gene is TRBV20-1, the J gene TRBJ2-7, with D possibly matching TRBD2 (5 bases). V was trimmed by 8 bases and J by 3 bases, leaving 11 bases between them. Looked up from germline, CDR1 is DFQATT and CDR2 is SNEGSKA (reference sequence). CDR3 length: 11 residues. The CDR3 nucleotides read TGCAGTCCGAGGGCCCGCTACGAGCAGTACTTC. Protein sequence: CSPRARYEQYF.

The chain has TRBV20-1 and TRBJ2-2; TRBD2 aligns across 10 bases. CDR3 length equals 16 residues. CDR1 DFQATT and CDR2 SNEGSKA come from the germline V gene (reference sequence). V lost 4 bases to trimming and J lost 2 bases; unmatched junction nucleotides: 7. CDR3 nucleotide sequence: TGCAGTGCTATGGGGACTAGCGCAGTTAACACCGGGGAGCTGTTTTTT. Translated, it gives CSAMGTSAVNTGELFF.

The chain combines TRBV18 with TRBJ2-1; 11 bases are shared with TRBD2. CDR3 length: 17 amino acids. J lost 3 bases, V lost 0 bases, and 4 bases had no gene match. In germline, CDR1 is KGHSH, CDR2 LQKENI. The CDR3 region is CASSPPFGTSGYNEQFF. CDR3 in DNA: TGTGCCAGCTCACCACCGTTCGGGACTAGCGGCTACAATGAGCAGTTCTTC.

The rearrangement joins TRBV2 to TRBJ1-1; 9 nucleotides agree with TRBD1. The CDR3 contains 14 residues. V trimming: 4 bases; J trimming: 7 bases; junction bases outside the gene matches: 7. Looked up from germline, CDR1 is SNHLY and CDR2 is FYNNEI. CDR3 nucleotide sequence: TGTGCCAGCAGTGTTTTGCGACAGGGGGGTGAAGCTTTCTTT. Its translation is CASSVLRQGGEAFF.

Only a few counts were recorded for this clonotype. The V gene is TRBV9, the J gene TRBJ2-3; no definite D call. The CDR3 runs 13 residues. CDR1 and CDR2 from the germline V gene are SGDLS and YYNGEE. The V gene lost 5 bases and the J gene lost 1 base, with 8 bases spanning the gap. The CDR3 DNA is TGTGCCAGCAGTGTGGACGGCACAGATACGCAGTATTTT. Amino acid sequence: CASSVDGTDTQYF.

The rearrangement links TRBV5-6 to TRBJ2-2; 10 positions match TRBD2. The germline CDR1 and CDR2 sequences are SGHDT and YYEEEE. The CDR3 is 17 residues long. Trimming cost V 1 base and J 2 bases; bases outside gene matches: 5. The CDR3 is CASSLLTSGSNTGELFF. The CDR3 DNA reads TGTGCCAGCAGCTTGTTGACTAGCGGGTCAAACACCGGGGAGCTGTTTTTT. Combining the CDR3 with reference TRBV5-6 and TRBJ2-2 gives the whole variable domain DAGVTQSPTHLIKTRGQQVTLRCSPKSGHDTVSWYQQALGQGPQFIFQYYEEEERQRGNFPDRFSGHQFPNYSSELNVNALLLGDSALYLCASSLLTSGSNTGELFFGEGSRLTVL.